The 25 T cell receptor beta chains presented below share a single source sample, sequenced in a study of persistence of HIV-infected CD4 T cells. The libraries were made with immunoSEQ version 4 in survey mode. Repertoires were generated with immunoSEQ multiplex PCR, while TCRdb's copy carries only in-frame clones and drops some. This sample has 37,000 or so clones; about nine tenths occur once, and the top ten carry roughly 1.3%. Their antigens are not known. Nonspecific anti-CD3/anti-CD28 bead stimulation represents the broad CD4+ T cell repertoire. Sorting selected CD4+ T cells upregulating both CD40 ligand and CD69. Sequenced here: CD4+ T cells sorted from PBMCs after roughly 18-hour stimulation, sampled from a patient who received antiretroviral therapy. All receptors come from an adult man with HIV who was CMV-seropositive.

The V gene is TRBV2, the J gene TRBJ1-2; 11 bases align to TRBD1. Germline lookup yields CDR1 SNHLY and CDR2 FYNNEI. The V segment lost 5 bases and the J segment 4 bases; nucleotides outside the gene matches: 3. The CDR3 spans 14 residues. As DNA, the CDR3 is TGTGCCAGCAGTTTGGGACAGGGGGTCTATGGCTACACCTTC. Its protein product is CASSLGQGVYGYTF.

The rearrangement joins TRBV7-5 to TRBJ2-5; TRBD2 is taken as the D call from the table, unchecked against the DNA. TRBV7-5 is recorded as a pseudogene. The CDR3 covers 13 residues. CDR3 loop: CVRSLDGGETQYF. The CDR3 nucleotides are TGTGTCAGAAGCTTAGACGGGGGAGAGACCCAGTACTTC.

In nucleotides, the CDR3 is TGTGCCTGGAGTGTGGGGTTCGGTGGGAATTCACCCCTCCACTTT. Its protein is CAWSVGFGGNSPLHF. The V and J genes are TRBV30 and TRBJ1-6; D is uncertain. In germline, CDR1 is GTSNPN, CDR2 SVGIG (reference sequence). V was clipped by 0 bases and J by 7 bases, with 13 bases between them. The CDR3 runs 15 residues.

The rearrangement uses TRBV9 and TRBJ1-2; perhaps TRBD1 as D (5 bases). This CDR3 spans 13 amino acids. Germline loops: CDR1 SGDLS, CDR2 YYNGEE. V lost 0 bases and J lost 6, with 9 bases in between. The CDR3 protein is CASSVAGGNGYTF. CDR3 DNA: TGTGCCAGCAGCGTAGCTGGGGGTAATGGCTACACCTTC.

The chain uses TRBV2 and TRBJ1-3, with D maybe TRBD1 (6 bases). V was trimmed by 8 bases and J by 0 bases, leaving 14 bases between them. The CDR3 length is 15 residues. In germline, CDR1 is SNHLY, CDR2 FYNNEI. Here the CDR3 reads CASQRDTSSGNTIYF. CDR3 nucleotides: TGTGCCAGCCAAAGGGACACCAGCTCTGGAAACACCATATATTTT.

This rearrangement joins TRBV12-5 to TRBJ1-1; TRBD1 matches at 7 bases. The V gene end was trimmed by 4 bases and the J gene end by 8 bases; junction bases not matched to a gene: 4. Germline V lookup: CDR1 LGHNT, CDR2 FRNRAP. The CDR3 contains 12 residues. The CDR3 DNA reads TGTGCTAGTGGTTCAGTAGGGGGCGAAGCTTTCTTT. Amino acid sequence: CASGSVGGEAFF.

This sequence joins TRBV5-4 and TRBJ1-1, with TRBD1 identical over 8 bases. The germline V gene encodes CDR1 SGHNT and CDR2 YYREEE (reference sequence). J was trimmed by 6 bases and V by 9 bases; bases with no gene match: 10. This CDR3 is 13 amino acids long. CDR3 sequence reads: CATAQGAASEAFF. CDR3 DNA sequence: TGTGCCACCGCTCAGGGGGCGGCATCTGAAGCTTTCTTT.

Written as DNA, the CDR3 is TGTGCCAGTAAGGGGTCCGGACGGGGAGGGCCGAGCGGGGAGCTGTTTTTT. The encoded protein is CASKGSGRGGPSGELFF. This sequence joins TRBV19 and TRBJ2-2; 7 bases fit TRBD2. The germline CDR1 and CDR2 sequences are LNHDA and SQIVND (reference sequence). Trimming at V came to 7 bases and at J to 7 bases, leaving 18 bases not matched to a gene. The CDR3 runs to 17 residues. Full variable domain (rest looked up from reference TRBV19 and TRBJ2-2): DGGITQSPKYLFRKEGQNVTLSCEQNLNHDAMYWYRQDPGQGLRLIYYSQIVNDFQKGDIAEGYSVSREKKESFPLTVTSAQKNPTAFYLCASKGSGRGGPSGELFFGEGSRLTVL.

This clone was seen a handful of times. The gene calls are TRBV12-3 or TRBV12-4 and TRBJ1-5; the D gene is possibly TRBD1 (5 bases). The CDR3 spans 13 residues. Trimming took off 6 bases at V and 6 bases at J, with 12 bases between the two ends. The CDR3 DNA sequence: TGTGCCAGCAGCAAAAGGGGCAGTCAGCCCCAGCATTTT. Protein product: CASSKRGSQPQHF.

This rearrangement joins TRBV2 to TRBJ1-2, with 8 positions matching TRBD1. Germline lookup yields CDR1 SNHLY and CDR2 FYNNEI. The CDR3 is 15 residues long. The junction had 10 bases not matched to a gene; V was cut back by 5 bases and J by 5 bases. For the CDR3, the DNA is TGTGCCAGCAGTCCAGAACAGGGGGTGGGGTATGGCTACACCTTC. Translation: CASSPEQGVGYGYTF. Full variable domain (outside the CDR3, taken from reference TRBV2 and TRBJ1-2): EPEVTQTPSHQVTQMGQEVILRCVPISNHLYFYWYRQILGQKVEFLVSFYNNEISEKSEIFDDQFSVERPDGSNFTLKIRSTKLEDSAMYFCASSPEQGVGYGYTFGSGTRLTVV.

In this sample, this clone turned up a few times. The chain employs TRBV5-6 and TRBJ1-2; tentatively, D is TRBD1 (6 bases). The CDR3 covers 16 residues. V was pared by 4 bases and J by 4 bases, with 20 bases between. Germline V gives CDR1 SGHDT, CDR2 YYEEEE. CDR3 loop: CASSVGEQGGGYGYTF. CDR3 DNA: TGTGCCAGCAGCGTCGGTGAACAGGGAGGAGGCTATGGCTACACCTTC.

The chain couples TRBV3-1 (or the pseudogene TRBV3-2) to TRBJ2-7, with D possibly matching TRBD2 (6 bases). This CDR3 has 12 amino acids. CDR1 and CDR2 from the germline V gene are LGHDT and YNNKEL (reference sequence). Trimming pared 5 bases from V and 7 bases from J, leaving 12 bases between. The CDR3 region has the DNA TGTGCCAGCAGCGTAACGGAGGGGGAGCAGTACTTC. It translates to CASSVTEGEQYF.

The rearrangement links TRBV19 to TRBJ2-7, with a tentative D call TRBD2 (5 bases). Germline CDR1 reads LNHDA; CDR2 reads SQIVND (reference sequence). The V end lost 3 bases, the J end lost 7 bases, and 16 bases lay between the germline ends. The CDR3 sequence is 14 residues long. CDR3 nucleotide sequence: TGTGCCAGTAGTATCGTAGCAGGTTCGGGGGAGCAGTACTTC. It codes for CASSIVAGSGEQYF.

The gene calls are TRBV12-3 or TRBV12-4 and TRBJ1-2; a possible D gene is TRBD1 (6 bases). The length of the CDR3 is 12 residues. Trimming shortened V by 7 bases and J by 2 bases, and 8 bases separated the two germline ends. CDR3 DNA sequence: TGTGCCAGCAATGGACAGAACTATGGCTACACCTTC. Translating gives CASNGQNYGYTF.

This chain uses TRBV25-1 with TRBJ2-7; 10 bases line up with TRBD1. The CDR3 extends over 15 amino acids. With 3 bases clipped from V and 3 bases from J, the junction kept 5 bases outside the gene matches. Germline lookup yields CDR1 MGHDK and CDR2 SYGVNS. The CDR3 DNA is TGTGCCAGCAGTGACCCCGACAGGGGGCACTACGAGCAGTACTTC. Its translation is CASSDPDRGHYEQYF.

The rearrangement uses TRBV29-1 and TRBJ1-2; 7 bases match TRBD1. The CDR3 extends over 10 amino acids. The J segment lost 6 bases and the V segment lost 8 bases, leaving 3 bases of the junction unmatched. From germline, CDR1 is SQVTM and CDR2 ANQGSEA. The CDR3 protein is CSTDRNGYTF. CDR3 DNA: TGCAGCACGGACAGGAATGGCTACACCTTC.

The chain couples TRBV30 to TRBJ2-7; D not certain. Trimming took off 1 base at V and 1 base at J, with 11 bases between the two ends. Germline-derived CDR1 and CDR2 are GTSNPN and SVGIG (reference sequence). This CDR3 region has 14 residues. CDR3 coding DNA: TGTGCCTGGAGTGGTTGGTCCTTTTCCTACGAGCAGTACTTC. Its protein product is CAWSGWSFSYEQYF. The variable domain in full, with the rest retrieved from reference TRBV30 and TRBJ2-7, is SQTIHQWPATLVQPVGSPLSLECTVEGTSNPNLYWYRQAAGRGLQLLFYSVGIGQISSEVPQNLSASRPQDRQFILSSKKLLLSDSGFYLCAWSGWSFSYEQYFGPGTRLTVT.

The chain couples TRBV25-1 to TRBJ2-3, with 8 bases aligning to TRBD1. Per the germline V gene, CDR1 is MGHDK and CDR2 is SYGVNS. The length of the CDR3 is 16 residues. Losses at the gene ends were 3 bases for V and 2 bases for J; bases not matched to a gene: 7. Here the CDR3 DNA reads TGTGCCAGCAGTGATAGGGGGACAGGATACACAGATACGCAGTATTTT. Residues: CASSDRGTGYTDTQYF.

There are a few counts of this clone. V gene TRBV30 combines with J gene TRBJ1-1; 7 bases are a match to TRBD1. The CDR3 has 13 residues. Germline assignment: CDR1 GTSNPN and CDR2 SVGIG (reference sequence). V lost 4 bases, J lost 10 bases, and 12 bases stayed unmatched. CDR3 sequence (DNA): TGTGCCTGGAACCGACAGGGCGGACAGAGAGCTTTCTTT. Translation gives CAWNRQGGQRAFF.

The chain joins TRBV30 to TRBJ2-7; possibly TRBD2 for D (5 bases). CDR1 is GTSNPN and CDR2 is SVGIG in the germline V gene (reference sequence). The CDR3 has 12 residues. V gave up 2 bases and J gave up 3 bases, with 8 bases separating them. This CDR3 is CAWSRDFYEQYF. Written as DNA, the CDR3 is TGTGCCTGGAGTCGGGATTTCTACGAGCAGTACTTC.

This chain links TRBV4-1 with TRBJ2-5; the D is unclear. This CDR3 region has 14 residues. The germline V gene encodes CDR1 MGHRA and CDR2 YSYEKL. Trimming took off 3 bases at V and 4 bases at J, with 12 bases between the two ends. CDR3 nucleotides: TGCGCCAGCAGCCATGGCGACATTCGAGAGACCCAGTACTTC. This translates into CASSHGDIRETQYF.

The chain links TRBV6-5 to TRBJ1-2, with a possible D match to TRBD1 (6 bases). The ends were cut back, 7 bases at V and 7 bases at J, with 16 bases in the middle. The CDR3 covers 13 residues. Germline V gives CDR1 MNHEY, CDR2 SVGAGI. For the CDR3, the DNA is TGTGCCAGCAAACTCAGGGGTGGGTTTGGCTACACCTTC. Protein sequence: CASKLRGGFGYTF.

The rearrangement links TRBV7-2 to TRBJ2-3, with D possibly matching TRBD2 (6 bases). CDR1 and CDR2 from the germline V gene are SGHTA and FQGNSA. The CDR3 is 15 residues long. Trimming removed 5 bases from V and 2 bases from J, with 14 bases in between. Written as DNA, the CDR3 is TGTGCCAGCAGCCGGGACTGGGGAATCACAGATACGCAGTATTTT. Residues: CASSRDWGITDTQYF.

The chain couples TRBV15 to TRBJ2-1; 8 bases line up with TRBD1. V lost 0 bases to trimming and J lost 6 bases; unmatched junction nucleotides: 4. CDR1 and CDR2 from the germline V gene are LNHNV and YYDKDF (reference sequence). The CDR3 has 15 residues. CDR3 sequence: CATSRDADRVNEQFF. The CDR3 DNA sequence: TGTGCCACCAGCAGAGACGCGGACAGGGTCAATGAGCAGTTCTTC.

The chain is built from TRBV19 and TRBJ1-2, with 9 bases that match TRBD1. The germline V gene encodes CDR1 LNHDA and CDR2 SQIVND (reference sequence). The CDR3 contains 16 residues. Written as DNA, the CDR3 is TGTGCATCCACGGACAGGGGAGTTCGGGGGGCCTATGGCTACACCTTC. Its translation: CASTDRGVRGAYGYTF. Supplemented by reference TRBV19 and TRBJ1-2, the full variable domain reads DGGITQSPKYLFRKEGQNVTLSCEQNLNHDAMYWYRQDPGQGLRLIYYSQIVNDFQKGDIAEGYSVSREKKESFPLTVTSAQKNPTAFYLCASTDRGVRGAYGYTFGSGTRLTVV.